The TCR beta chain described here comes from a study of blood T cells in healthy people across ages. The second PCR ran about 6 to 12 cycles with a sample-barcoded 5' primer and J-beta primers. Carrying 12 random nucleotides, a template-switch adaptor labeled each individual cDNA molecule. TCRdb reprocessed the 5' RACE reads via MiXCR and lists one record per CDR3 protein. This repertoire shows 850,000 to 1,000,000 distinct CDR3 sequences, roughly 51% found once; its top ten account for about 20%. Notes on the study in general: Per-million-T-cell TCR beta diversity fell roughly linearly with age.

Each individual donor underwent a draw of about 9.1 milliliters of peripheral blood. With regard to this clonotype: Its antigen is undetermined.

V was clipped by 5 bases and J by 7 bases, with 16 bases between them. The germline gives CDR1 SQVTM, CDR2 ANQGSEA. The CDR3 is made up of 13 amino acids. The rearrangement uses TRBV29-1 and TRBJ2-3; no clear D gene. The TCR originated in a woman aged 60-75 years in good health. Source material: blood. The CDR3 region is CSVHPGGPNTQYF. The CDR3 nucleotides read TGCAGCGTTCACCCCGGTGGGCCCAATACGCAGTATTTT.